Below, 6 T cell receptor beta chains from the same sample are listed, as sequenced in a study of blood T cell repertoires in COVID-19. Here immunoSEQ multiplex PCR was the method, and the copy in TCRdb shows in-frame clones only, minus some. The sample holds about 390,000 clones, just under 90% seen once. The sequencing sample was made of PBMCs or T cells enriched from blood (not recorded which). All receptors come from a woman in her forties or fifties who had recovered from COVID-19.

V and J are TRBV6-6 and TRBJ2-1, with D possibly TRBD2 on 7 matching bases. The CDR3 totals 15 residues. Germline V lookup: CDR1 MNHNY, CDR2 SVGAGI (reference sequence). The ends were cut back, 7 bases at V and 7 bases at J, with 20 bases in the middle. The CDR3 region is CASMSGGGRWNEQFF. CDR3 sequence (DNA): TGTGCCAGCATGAGTGGGGGGGGCCGATGGAATGAGCAGTTCTTC.

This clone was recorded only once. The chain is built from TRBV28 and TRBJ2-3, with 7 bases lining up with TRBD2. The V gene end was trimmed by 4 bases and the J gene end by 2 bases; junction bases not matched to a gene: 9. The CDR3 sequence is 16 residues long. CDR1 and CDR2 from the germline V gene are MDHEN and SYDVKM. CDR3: CASSSSWRGFTDTQYF. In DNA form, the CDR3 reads TGTGCCAGCAGTTCCTCCTGGCGGGGGTTCACAGATACGCAGTATTTT.

The CDR3 spells CASSSQGGGEQFF. CDR3 nucleotides: TGTGCCAGCAGCTCGCAAGGGGGGGGTGAGCAGTTCTTC. The rearrangement links TRBV5-4 to TRBJ2-1; tentatively, D is TRBD2 (7 bases). V was shortened by 3 bases and J by 9 bases, with 13 bases between the two germline ends. The CDR3 loop spans 13 amino acids. CDR1 SGHNT and CDR2 YYREEE come from the germline V gene (reference sequence).

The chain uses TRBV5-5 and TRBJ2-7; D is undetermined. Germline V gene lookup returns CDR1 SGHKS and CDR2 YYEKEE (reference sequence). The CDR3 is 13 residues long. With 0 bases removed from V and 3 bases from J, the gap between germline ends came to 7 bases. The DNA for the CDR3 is TGTGCCAGCAGCTTGGCGGTCGACTACGAGCAGTACTTC. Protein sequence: CASSLAVDYEQYF. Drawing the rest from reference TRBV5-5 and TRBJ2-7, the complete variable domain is DAGVTQSPTHLIKTRGQQVTLRCSPISGHKSVSWYQQVLGQGPQFIFQYYEKEERGRGNFPDRFSARQFPNYSSELNVNALLLGDSALYLCASSLAVDYEQYFGPGTRLTVT.

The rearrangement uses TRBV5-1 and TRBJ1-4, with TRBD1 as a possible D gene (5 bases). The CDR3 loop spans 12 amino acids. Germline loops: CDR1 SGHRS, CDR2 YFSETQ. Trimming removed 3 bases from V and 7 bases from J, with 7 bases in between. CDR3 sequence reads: CASSSGGEKLFF. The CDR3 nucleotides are TGCGCCAGCAGCTCCGGGGGTGAAAAACTGTTTTTT.

The CDR3 coding sequence is TGCAGTGCTAGTCGGGACACATCGACAGAGACCCAGTACTTC. Encoded protein: CSASRDTSTETQYF. The chain joins TRBV20-1 to TRBJ2-5; perhaps TRBD1 as D (6 bases). From germline, CDR1 is DFQATT and CDR2 SNEGSKA (reference sequence). The CDR3 extends over 14 amino acids. V was pared by 3 bases and J by 4 bases, with 15 bases between.